Listed here are 27 T cell receptor beta chains from one sample, sequenced in a study of T cell clonality in common variable immunodeficiency. Produced via immunoSEQ multiplex PCR; TCRdb's table is partial and in-frame only. The sample has 25,000 to 30,000 clones, none seen only once; the top ten hold about 29%. Antigens of these TCRs are unknown. Notes on the study in general: Fewer deletions and N-nucleotide insertions were reportedly seen in common variable immunodeficiency TCR beta sequences.

The source material was peripheral blood mononuclear cells. The receptors derive from a human donor with common variable immunodeficiency.

This clone has just a few counts. From the germline J gene comes the end of the CDR3, since the read stops 3 residues before it. This chain connects TRBV11-2 to TRBJ2-1; D is unresolved. V shed 4 bases and J shed 7 bases, with 8 bases lying between them. The germline V gene has CDR1 SGHAT and CDR2 FQNNGV. The CDR3 runs 12 residues. CDR3 in amino acids: CASSSSLNEQFF. The DNA read from the CDR3 is TGTGCCAGCAGCTCTAGTTTGAATGAG.

A remark on this clone: The CDR3 is cut off 3 residues early in the read; its end comes from the germline J gene. The chain joins TRBV7-9 to TRBJ2-5; TRBD2 matches 12 bases. Germline assignment: CDR1 SEHNR and CDR2 FQNEAQ (reference sequence). The CDR3 loop spans 15 amino acids. V shed 8 bases and J 3 bases; nucleotides not matched to a gene: 7. The part of the CDR3 DNA that was read is TGTGCCAGCCTCGATCTAGCGGGGGGGAAAGAGACC. As protein: CASLDLAGGKET. The whole CDR3 protein is CASLDLAGGKETQYF.

A few counts support this clone. The junction shows a germline mismatch at one end, possibly a read error. The read halts 3 residues ahead of the CDR3 end, with the missing end drawn from the germline J gene. J is TRBJ1-4 and V is TRBV18; possibly TRBD1 for D (5 bases). There are 12 residues in the CDR3. The germline V gene encodes CDR1 KGHSH and CDR2 LQKENI. The CDR3 sequence: CASAPQVEKLFF. The sequenced CDR3 bases are TGTGCCAGCGCACCACAGGTTGAAAAA.

In this sample, this clone turned up many times. The read finishes 3 residues shy of the CDR3 end, and the germline J gene is used to complete it. V gene TRBV6-1 combines with J gene TRBJ1-1, with 7 nucleotides matching TRBD1. Germline CDR1 MNHNS, CDR2 SASEGT. The CDR3 totals 14 residues. V was clipped by 4 bases and J by 4 bases; unmatched bases: 6. The CDR3 DNA, read in part, is TGTGCCAGCAGTGTAGACAGGGTGGGCACTGAA. It specifies CASSVDRVGTE. The full CDR3 protein reads CASSVDRVGTEAFF.

This clone was counted many times. The read terminates 3 residues ahead of where the CDR3 ends, so the germline J gene completes it. The chain uses TRBV5-1 and TRBJ2-3; 8 nucleotides agree with TRBD2. CDR1 is SGHRS, CDR2 YFSETQ, per germline. V was pared by 1 base and J by 0 bases, with 4 bases of the junction left unmatched. This CDR3 has 16 amino acids. CDR3 DNA, as far as it was read: TGCGCCAGCAGCTTGTTACCGGGGGGGAGCACAGATACG. It translates to CASSLLPGGSTDT. The entire CDR3 sequence reads CASSLLPGGSTDTQYF.

This clone was recorded at least ten times. Read data end 3 residues before the CDR3 end; the end is taken from the germline J gene. This chain connects TRBV10-3 to TRBJ2-5; 9 positions match TRBD1. The CDR3 has 15 residues. Trimming at V came to 4 bases and at J to 1 base, leaving 4 bases not matched to a gene. Germline loops: CDR1 ENHRY, CDR2 SYGVKD. The covered CDR3 bases are TGTGCCATCAGTGTAGACAGGGGGACCCAAGAGACC. Its protein is CAISVDRGTQET. The full CDR3 sequence reads CAISVDRGTQETQYF.

This clone was seen ten or more times. The DNA ends 3 residues before the CDR3 does, and the rest of the CDR3 is filled in from the germline J gene. The gene calls are TRBV10-1 and TRBJ1-1; 7 bases fit TRBD1. The CDR3 contains 14 residues. After removal of 5 bases from V and 1 base from J, the junction contained 4 bases not matched to a gene. CDR1 is WNHNN, CDR2 SYGVQD, per germline (reference sequence). The DNA read from the CDR3 is TGCGCCAGCAGTAAGACAGGGACGAACACTGAA. Amino acids: CASSKTGTNTE. The full CDR3 protein reads CASSKTGTNTEAFF.

This clone was observed at least ten times. Coverage ceases 3 residues before the CDR3 finishes, and the germline J gene fills in the end. This chain connects TRBV19 to TRBJ2-5, with 8 bases matching TRBD1. This CDR3 spans 16 amino acids. The ends lost 4 bases at V and 2 bases at J; junction bases unmatched: 9. CDR1 and CDR2 from the germline V gene are LNHDA and SQIVND (reference sequence). The covered CDR3 bases are TGTGCCAGTAGTAAGAGACAGGGGTCAGAACAAGAGACC. Its protein is CASSKRQGSEQET. The CDR3 in full is CASSKRQGSEQETQYF.

Worth noting for this clone: Sequencing ends 3 residues short of the CDR3 end; the germline J gene provides the rest. V gene TRBV7-2 combines with J gene TRBJ2-7, with D perhaps matching TRBD2 (7 bases). V lost 3 bases to trimming and J lost 6 bases, with 15 bases between them. Germline CDR1 SGHTA, CDR2 FQGNSA. The CDR3 length is 14 residues. The CDR3 loop reads CASSLGGARSEQYF. The CDR3 bases that were read are TGTGCCAGCAGCTTGGGGGGGGCCAGGAGCGAG. Supplemented by reference TRBV7-2 and TRBJ2-7, the full variable domain reads GAGVSQSPSNKVTEKGKDVELRCDPISGHTALYWYRQSLGQGLEFLIYFQGNSAPDKSGLPSDRFSAERTGGSVSTLTIQRTQQEDSAVYLCASSLGGARSEQYFGPGTRLTVT.

In the case of this clone: The CDR3 end is not reached by the read, which stops 3 residues before it; the germline J gene fills it in. The chain combines TRBV7-8 with TRBJ1-3, with a weak D call TRBD1 (6 bases). This CDR3 comprises 16 residues. Germline assignment: CDR1 SGHVS and CDR2 FQNEAQ. V lost 5 bases and J 4 bases, leaving 18 bases between the germline ends. The CDR3 bases that were read are TGTGCCAGCAGCGAAAGAAGGACAGTTAAAGGAAACACC. Amino acids: CASSERRTVKGNT. The CDR3, in full, reads CASSERRTVKGNTIYF.

This clone was found many times. The read finishes 3 residues shy of the CDR3 end, and the germline J gene is used to complete it. The J gene is TRBJ2-2, the V gene TRBV5-4; possibly TRBD1 or TRBD2 for D (6 bases each). CDR1 and CDR2 from the germline V gene are SGHNT and YYREEE (reference sequence). The ends were cut back, 1 base at V and 7 bases at J, with 11 bases in the middle. The CDR3 is 14 amino acids. The sequenced CDR3 bases are TGTGCCAGCAGCTTGAGGGGGAGGCACGGGGAG. This gives the protein CASSLRGRHGE. The entire CDR3 protein is CASSLRGRHGELFF.

This clone was seen at least ten times. The read gets to within 3 residues of the CDR3 end, and the germline J gene fills in the rest. The gene calls are TRBV7-3 and TRBJ2-3; a possible D gene is TRBD1 (5 bases). The V and J ends lost 0 bases and 2 bases respectively, with 12 bases between them. The CDR3 length is 16 residues. In germline, CDR1 is SGHTA, CDR2 FQGTGA. The covered CDR3 bases are TGTGCCAGCAGCTTAACTCTCGGCAGGGCCACAGATACG. Its translation is CASSLTLGRATDT. The whole CDR3 is CASSLTLGRATDTQYF.

This clone has at least ten counts. The CDR3 end lies 3 residues beyond the end of the read and is filled in from the germline J gene. The V call is TRBV6-2 or TRBV6-3, the J call TRBJ2-3; TRBD1 aligns across 7 bases. The CDR3 length is 16 residues. The germline CDR1 and CDR2 sequences are MNHEY and SVGEGT. V shed 3 bases, J shed 2 bases, and the junction held 8 bases outside the gene matches. CDR3 sequence: CASSYNRQGDTDTQYF. The part of the CDR3 DNA that was read is TGTGCCAGCAGTTATAACCGACAGGGAGACACAGATACG.

This clone was picked up a small number of times. The read ends 3 residues early relative to the CDR3; the germline J gene fills the gap. The chain combines TRBV2 with TRBJ1-3; no firm D call. CDR3 length: 14 amino acids. V was shortened by 3 bases and J by 2 bases, with 8 bases between the two germline ends. Germline V lookup: CDR1 SNHLY, CDR2 FYNNEI. The CDR3: CASSEGRAGNTIYF. The part of the CDR3 DNA that was read is TGTGCCAGCAGTGAGGGCAGAGCTGGAAACACC.

About this clone itself: The read stops 3 residues short of the end of the CDR3; the missing end is completed from the germline J gene. Other DNA sequences in the same sample also yield this CDR3. This chain uses TRBV7-6 with TRBJ2-7; 7 nucleotides agree with TRBD1. V shed 1 base, J shed 2 bases, and the junction held 2 bases outside the gene matches. This CDR3 has 14 residues. Germline assignment: CDR1 SGHVS and CDR2 FNYEAQ. CDR3 sequence reads: CASSLGQGAYEQYF. Partial CDR3 DNA: TGTGCCAGCAGCTTAGGCCAGGGGGCCTACGAG.

This clone was recorded many times. The read ends 3 residues before the CDR3 terminus; that terminus is restored from the germline J gene. The chain links TRBV6-1 to TRBJ2-7; 7 bases fit TRBD1. Trimming removed 3 bases from V and 3 bases from J; junction bases left unmatched: 5. Germline V gene lookup returns CDR1 MNHNS and CDR2 SASEGT. The CDR3 covers 14 residues. The CDR3 bases that were read are TGTGCCAGCAGTGAGACCGGGACAGTCTACGAG. The encoded protein is CASSETGTVYE. The full CDR3 sequence reads CASSETGTVYEQYF.

This clone was picked up many times. The read terminates 3 residues ahead of where the CDR3 ends, so the germline J gene completes it. The J gene is TRBJ1-2, the V gene TRBV28, with 7 bases matching TRBD1. This CDR3 has 13 amino acids. Germline V CDR1 and CDR2: MDHEN, SYDVKM. V was pared by 10 bases and J by 4 bases, with 9 bases of the junction left unmatched. Incomplete CDR3 DNA: TGTGCCACTCGTGACAGGGACCTCTATGGC. Its translation: CATRDRDLYG. The full CDR3 protein is CATRDRDLYGYTF.

This clone has only a few counts. The CDR3 end is not reached by the read, which stops 3 residues before it; the germline J gene fills it in. The chain is built from TRBV20-1 and TRBJ1-1, with no clear D. CDR3 size: 15 residues. The ends were cut back, 3 bases at V and 1 base at J, with 15 bases in the middle. CDR1 and CDR2 (germline): DFQATT, SNEGSKA (reference sequence). The DNA read from the CDR3 is TGCAGTGCTAGGGCGGGATTGGCTTCGAACACTGAA. It specifies CSARAGLASNTE. The CDR3 in full is CSARAGLASNTEAFF.

There are a few counts of this clone. The read gets to within 3 residues of the CDR3 end, and the germline J gene fills in the rest. This rearrangement joins TRBV7-6 to TRBJ2-5, with D tentatively TRBD2 (5 bases). There are 14 residues in the CDR3. V was clipped by 5 bases and J by 2 bases, with 12 bases between them. Per the germline V gene, CDR1 is SGHVS and CDR2 is FNYEAQ. The covered CDR3 bases are TGTGCCAGCAGCCTCTCGACGGGGCAAGAGACC. Translation gives CASSLSTGQET. The full CDR3 is CASSLSTGQETQYF.

This clone has at least ten counts. CDR3 amino acids: CASSLGTGDTGELFF. CDR3 DNA, as far as it was read: TGCGCCAGCAGCTTGGGAACAGGAGACACCGGGGAG. The chain links TRBV5-1 to TRBJ2-2; D may be TRBD1 (5 bases). The CDR3 end falls 3 residues outside the read, so it is completed with the germline J gene. With 0 bases removed from V and 3 bases from J, the gap between germline ends came to 9 bases. Per germline, CDR1 SGHRS and CDR2 YFSETQ. This CDR3 comprises 15 residues.

This clone occurred a few times. From the germline J gene comes the end of the CDR3, since the read stops 3 residues before it. The J gene is TRBJ2-5, the V gene TRBV6-2 or TRBV6-3; 10 nucleotides align to TRBD2. Germline CDR1 and CDR2: MNHEY and SVGEGT. The CDR3 spans 17 residues. J gave up 2 bases and V 2 bases, and 8 bases lay outside the gene matches. The CDR3 DNA, read in part, is TGTGCCAGCAGTTACCCCAGACTAGCGGGCCTACAAGAGACC. Protein sequence: CASSYPRLAGLQET. From start to end, the CDR3 is CASSYPRLAGLQETQYF.

A few counts support this clone. The sequence runs out 3 residues before the end of the CDR3; the remainder is reconstructed from the germline J gene. This CDR3 is also generated by other DNA sequences in the sample. The V gene is TRBV7-2, the J gene TRBJ1-5; D is ambiguous. Per germline, CDR1 SGHTA and CDR2 FQGNSA. The CDR3 extends over 13 amino acids. V gave up 2 bases and J gave up 4 bases, with 6 bases separating them. This chain's CDR3 is CASSLRGNQPQHF. The covered CDR3 bases are TGTGCCAGCAGCTTACGGGGTAATCAGCCC.

This clone was seen repeatedly, ten times or more. The read ends 3 residues early relative to the CDR3; the germline J gene fills the gap. This chain joins TRBV19 and TRBJ1-3; D remains ambiguous. This CDR3 contains 11 residues. Looked up from germline, CDR1 is LNHDA and CDR2 is SQIVND (reference sequence). V was cut by 10 bases and J by 0 bases, with 4 bases left in between. The DNA read from the CDR3 is TGTGCCATCAACTCTGGAAACACC. Translating gives CAINSGNT. The full CDR3 protein reads CAINSGNTIYF.

This clone was counted between two and nine times. The CDR3 is CASRLELAGTDTQYF. The CDR3 bases that were read are TGTGCCAGCAGACTTGAACTAGCGGGGACAGATACG. The chain carries TRBV7-2 and TRBJ2-3; 10 nucleotides line up with TRBD2. The sequence runs out 3 residues before the end of the CDR3; the remainder is reconstructed from the germline J gene. The J segment lost 3 bases and the V segment lost 6 bases, leaving 6 bases of the junction unmatched. CDR3 length equals 15 residues. Germline values: CDR1 SGHTA, CDR2 FQGNSA.

This clone was detected a few times. The CDR3 end is not reached by the read, which stops 3 residues before it; the germline J gene fills it in. The chain joins TRBV5-1 to TRBJ2-3, with 7 bases identical to TRBD1. Per the germline V gene, CDR1 is SGHRS and CDR2 is YFSETQ. This CDR3 has 15 amino acids. With 4 bases clipped from V and 0 bases from J, the junction kept 5 bases outside the gene matches. Here the CDR3 reads CASSIGQVSTDTQYF. The covered CDR3 bases are TGCGCCAGCAGCATCGGACAGGTTAGCACAGATACG.

As regards this clone: The read ends 3 residues before the CDR3 terminus; that terminus is restored from the germline J gene. The genes are TRBV18 and TRBJ2-1; TRBD2 matches 8 bases. Germline V gene lookup returns CDR1 KGHSH and CDR2 LQKENI. The length of the CDR3 is 15 residues. The J segment lost 7 bases and the V segment lost 4 bases, leaving 9 bases of the junction unmatched. Partial CDR3 DNA: TGTGCCAGCTCACTGAATAGCGGGGCAATAAATGAG. This sequence encodes CASSLNSGAINE. The CDR3 reads in full as CASSLNSGAINEQFF.

This clone was seen ten or more times. Coverage ceases 3 residues before the CDR3 finishes, and the germline J gene fills in the end. This rearrangement joins TRBV7-3 to TRBJ2-3, with TRBD2 identical over 10 bases. CDR1 and CDR2 from the germline V gene are SGHTA and FQGTGA. This CDR3 region has 17 residues. J was trimmed by 6 bases and V by 1 base; bases with no gene match: 10. The CDR3 loop reads CASSLMERGGRPDTQYF. The sequenced part of the CDR3 DNA is TGTGCCAGCAGCTTAATGGAGCGGGGGGGCCGACCGGATACG.